Listed below are T cell receptor beta chains from one sample, sequenced in a study of CD8 T cells in Susac syndrome. MiXCR was run by TCRdb on the immunoSEQ multiplex PCR reads, yielding one entry per CDR3 protein. The sample has roughly 170,000 distinct CDR3 sequences, approximately 94% seen once; the top ten hold roughly 0.098%. Sequenced input: CD4+ T cells from PBMCs. The receptors were gathered from a human donor with multiple sclerosis. CDR3s include the opening cysteine and the closing phenylalanine or tryptophan. The D gene is left open where the match is weak. Some rows have no size entry. The others give once, few or many, or a class for an expanded clone.

d_gene	abundance	v_gene	j_gene	CDR3aa	CDR3nt
.	once	TRBV3-1	TRBJ2-5	CASSQERQSAETQYF	TGTGCCAGCAGCCAAGAGAGACAGAGTGCGGAGACCCAGTACTTC
TRBD2	once	TRBV20-1	TRBJ2-7	CSATSGRSNEQYF	TGCAGTGCTACTAGCGGGAGGTCTAACGAGCAGTACTTC
.	.	TRBV13	TRBJ2-1	CASSLQYSGVSYNEQFF	TGTGCCAGCAGCTTACAGTATTCGGGCGTTTCCTACAATGAGCAGTTCTTC
.	.	TRBV3-1	TRBJ2-2	CASSPRRAGRNAGELFF	TGTGCCAGCAGCCCCCGGCGGGCGGGGAGAAATGCCGGGGAGCTGTTTTTT
.	.	TRBV6-2/TRBV6-3	TRBJ2-1	CASSYVNRDQLRF	TGTGCCAGCAGTTACGTAAACCGGGACCAACTTCGGTTC
TRBD2	.	TRBV7-2	TRBJ2-6	CASSLGSSGSSGANVLTF	TGTGCCAGCAGCTTAGGGAGTAGCGGGAGCTCTGGGGCCAACGTCCTGACTTTC
.	.	TRBV4-3	TRBJ1-4	CASSQVATPNEKLFF	TGCGCCAGCAGCCAAGTCGCAACTCCTAATGAAAAACTGTTTTTT
.	.	TRBV5-6	TRBJ2-1	CASRKRNQQFF	TGTGCCAGCAGGAAAAGGAATCAGCAGTTCTTC
.	.	TRBV7-2	TRBJ2-2	CASSLGGAANTGELFF	TGTGCCAGCAGCTTAGGGGGGGCAGCGAACACCGGGGAGCTGTTTTTT
TRBD1	.	TRBV6-1	TRBJ1-1	CASSQQGNQLMNTEAFF	TGTGCCAGCTCGCAACAGGGGAATCAGCTGATGAACACTGAAGCTTTCTTT
.	.	TRBV27	TRBJ1-4	CASSSSSAGLKEKLFF	TGTGCCAGCAGCTCCTCCTCGGCAGGGTTGAAAGAAAAACTGTTTTTT
TRBD1	.	TRBV5-1	TRBJ2-5	CASSLEGQGRFVAGDQYF	TGCGCCAGCAGCTTGGAAGGACAGGGGAGGTTTGTGGCGGGAGACCAGTACTTC
.	.	TRBV5-4	TRBJ1-2	CASSLTGVDYGYTF	TGTGCCAGCAGCTTGACGGGAGTGGACTATGGCTACACCTTC
.	.	TRBV29-1	TRBJ1-2	CSVVGGPYGYTF	TGCAGCGTTGTGGGGGGACCATATGGCTACACCTTC
TRBD1	.	TRBV20-1	TRBJ1-2	CSVRGQGANYGYTF	TGCAGTGTTAGGGGACAGGGGGCTAACTATGGCTACACCTTC
.	.	TRBV10-2	TRBJ2-2	CASSESRAGELFF	TGCGCCAGCAGTGAGTCCAGGGCCGGGGAGCTGTTTTTT
.	.	TRBV30	TRBJ1-5	CAWSVLDSAQPQHF	TGTGCCTGGAGTGTATTGGACTCGGCTCAGCCCCAGCATTTT
.	once	TRBV11-1	TRBJ2-2	CASSLAPGYSNTGELFF	TGTGCCAGCAGCTTAGCGCCAGGATACTCGAACACCGGGGAGCTGTTTTTT
.	few	TRBV12-3/TRBV12-4	TRBJ1-5	CASSLREGQPQHF	TGTGCCAGCAGTTTGAGGGAAGGGCAGCCCCAGCATTTT
TRBD1	.	TRBV3-1	TRBJ2-1	CASSPRTGNDEQFF	TGTGCCAGCAGCCCGCGGACAGGGAATGATGAGCAGTTCTTC
.	.	TRBV12-3/TRBV12-4	TRBJ1-2	CASSLAVGNSYGYTF	TGTGCCAGCAGTTTAGCAGTAGGCAATAGCTATGGCTACACCTTC
.	.	TRBV6-6	TRBJ2-4	CASSYWDVAKNIQYF	TGTGCCAGCAGTTACTGGGACGTAGCCAAAAACATTCAGTACTTC
.	.	TRBV6-2/TRBV6-3	TRBJ2-4	CASSYGQGMGAKNIQYF	TGTGCCAGCAGTTACGGTCAGGGCATGGGAGCCAAAAACATTCAGTACTTC
.	.	TRBV9	TRBJ2-1	CASSVGVTNVEQFF	TGTGCCAGCAGCGTAGGGGTGACTAATGTTGAGCAGTTCTTC
.	.	TRBV12-3/TRBV12-4	TRBJ2-7	CASSLSNFYEQYF	TGTGCCAGCAGTTTGTCCAACTTCTACGAGCAGTACTTC
.	.	TRBV29-1	TRBJ2-3	CSVEGKTQYF	TGCAGCGTTGAGGGGAAGACGCAGTATTTT
TRBD1	.	TRBV7-9	TRBJ1-1	CASSRGQQNTEAFF	TGTGCCAGCAGCCGGGGACAGCAGAACACTGAAGCTTTCTTT
.	once	TRBV7-3	TRBJ1-5	CASSSGTPEGQPQHF	TGTGCCAGCAGCTCCGGGACTCCGGAAGGACAGCCCCAGCATTTT
.	.	TRBV28	TRBJ2-1	CASSSPGRGNNEQFF	TGTGCCAGCAGTTCGCCGGGACGGGGGAACAATGAGCAGTTCTTC
.	.	TRBV25-1	TRBJ1-5	CASSESTGREPQHF	TGTGCCAGCAGTGAATCAACAGGGCGGGAGCCCCAGCATTTT
.	.	TRBV18	TRBJ2-7	CASSVGARDEQYF	TGTGCCAGCTCAGTGGGGGCTCGGGACGAGCAGTACTTC
.	once	TRBV7-9	TRBJ2-2	CASSLRQATNTGELFF	TGTGCCAGCAGCTTGCGACAGGCAACGAACACCGGGGAGCTGTTTTTT
TRBD2	.	TRBV20-1	TRBJ2-5	CSAPTFGGREETQYF	TGCAGTGCCCCGACTTTTGGCGGGAGAGAAGAGACCCAGTACTTC
.	.	TRBV7-9	TRBJ1-2	CASSGGEHYGYTF	TGTGCCAGCAGCGGCGGGGAACACTATGGCTACACCTTC
.	.	TRBV3-1	TRBJ2-5	CASSQVRIAGAQYF	TGTGCCAGCAGCCAAGTAAGGATAGCCGGGGCCCAGTACTTC
.	.	TRBV2	TRBJ2-1	CASTEGGRVIF	TGTGCCAGCACCGAGGGTGGCAGGGTAATCTTC
.	.	TRBV28	TRBJ2-6	CASITAARSGANVLTF	TGTGCCAGCATAACAGCGGCCCGCTCTGGGGCCAACGTCCTGACTTTC
TRBD1	.	TRBV18	TRBJ1-3	CASSPGYRGGNTIYF	TGTGCCAGCTCACCGGGCTACAGGGGAGGAAACACCATATATTTT
.	.	TRBV9	TRBJ2-3	CASSVGLSSTDTQYF	TGTGCCAGCAGCGTAGGGCTGTCTAGCACAGATACGCAGTATTTT
.	.	TRBV9	TRBJ2-1	CASSVDERTSYNEQFF	TGTGCCAGCAGCGTAGATGAAAGGACCTCCTACAATGAGCAGTTCTTC
.	.	TRBV30	TRBJ1-2	CAWSGQRQFNYGYTF	TGTGCCTGGAGTGGACAGCGACAGTTTAACTATGGCTACACCTTC
TRBD1	.	TRBV29-1	TRBJ2-5	CSGTSDRETQYF	TGCAGCGGCACCTCGGACAGGGAGACCCAGTACTTC
TRBD1	.	TRBV19	TRBJ2-1	CASSILDRVDEQFF	TGTGCCAGTAGTATCTTGGACAGGGTAGATGAGCAGTTCTTC
.	once	TRBV3-1	TRBJ2-3	CASSPQGVADTQYF	TGTGCCAGCAGCCCCCAGGGTGTTGCAGATACGCAGTATTTT
.	once	TRBV12-3/TRBV12-4	TRBJ1-5	CASSLIEQPQHF	TGTGCCAGCAGTTTAATCGAGCAGCCCCAGCATTTT
.	.	TRBV7-9	TRBJ2-3	CASSLVGFGDTQYF	TGTGCCAGCAGCTTAGTTGGTTTTGGAGATACGCAGTATTTT
.	.	TRBV14	TRBJ1-2	CASSPRSGGYGYTF	TGTGCCAGCAGCCCTAGGAGTGGGGGCTATGGCTACACCTTC
.	.	TRBV7-2	TRBJ2-7	CASSLMAAKTSYEQYF	TGTGCCAGCAGCTTAATGGCTGCAAAAACTTCCTACGAGCAGTACTTC
.	.	TRBV28	TRBJ2-4	CASRRGLAKNIQYF	TGTGCCAGCAGACGGGGGCTAGCCAAAAACATTCAGTACTTC
TRBD2	.	TRBV4-3	TRBJ2-1	CASSQERGLAPRGAYNEQFF	TGCGCCAGCAGCCAAGAGCGGGGACTAGCCCCCAGAGGCGCCTACAATGAGCAGTTCTTC
.	.	TRBV29-1	TRBJ1-3	CSVVLGGNTIYF	TGCAGCGTTGTGTTGGGGGGAAACACCATATATTTT
.	few	TRBV18	TRBJ2-5	CASSPRDQETQYF	TGTGCCAGCTCACCACGGGACCAAGAGACCCAGTACTTC
.	.	TRBV7-2	TRBJ2-7	CASSQSAEQYF	TGTGCCAGCAGTCAGAGTGCCGAGCAGTACTTC
TRBD2	.	TRBV12-3/TRBV12-4	TRBJ2-5	CASSAGTSGGEGTQYF	TGTGCCAGCAGCGCCGGGACTAGCGGGGGCGAGGGGACCCAGTACTTC
.	.	TRBV20-1	TRBJ1-1	CSADEGNTEAFF	TGCAGTGCCGATGAAGGGAACACTGAAGCTTTCTTT
.	.	TRBV6-5	TRBJ2-6	CASSSNRVLTF	TGTGCCAGCAGTTCCAATCGCGTCCTGACTTTC
TRBD2	.	TRBV6-5	TRBJ2-7	CASSRGGRVGEQYF	TGTGCCAGCAGTCGCGGGGGGAGGGTCGGCGAGCAGTACTTC